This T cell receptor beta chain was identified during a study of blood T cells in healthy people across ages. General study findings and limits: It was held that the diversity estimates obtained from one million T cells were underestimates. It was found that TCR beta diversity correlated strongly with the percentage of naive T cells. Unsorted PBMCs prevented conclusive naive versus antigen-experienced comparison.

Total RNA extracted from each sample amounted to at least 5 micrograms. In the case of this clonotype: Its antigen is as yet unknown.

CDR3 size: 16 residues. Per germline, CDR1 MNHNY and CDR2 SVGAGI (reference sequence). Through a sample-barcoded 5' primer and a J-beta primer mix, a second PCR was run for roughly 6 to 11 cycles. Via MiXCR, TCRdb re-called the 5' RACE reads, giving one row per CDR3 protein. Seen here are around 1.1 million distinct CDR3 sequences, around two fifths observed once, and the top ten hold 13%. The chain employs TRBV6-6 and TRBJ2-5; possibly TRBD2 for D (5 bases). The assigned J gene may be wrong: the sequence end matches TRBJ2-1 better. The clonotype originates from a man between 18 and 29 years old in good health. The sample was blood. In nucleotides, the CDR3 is TGTGCCAGCAGTTACCCGAGGGTAGGAATCCAAGAGACCCAGTTCTTC. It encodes CASSYPRVGIQETQFF.